A selection of T cell receptor beta chains follows, all from one sample in a study of vaccination effects on CD4 cells after COVID-19. The antigens these receptors bind are not known. The protocol was immunoSEQ multiplex PCR, while the TCRdb copy is restricted to in-frame clones and leaves out a portion. This sample carries about 24,000 clones, roughly 73% of them seen once, and the ten largest clones take 20% to 25%. The sample was CD4+ T cells from PBMCs cultured with HCoV-NL63 spike peptides, taken after COVID-19 vaccination. These TCRs come from a human donor who received a COVID-19 vaccine. The CDR3 runs from the conserved cysteine through the conserved F or W. Fields, in order: V gene, CDR3 protein.

TRBV28,CASSRTGIYGYTF
TRBV4-1,CASSQDLARTGVQPQHF
TRBV6-5,CASSLTGVYGYTF
TRBV5-1,CASSPSGVDTGELFF
TRBV7-7,CASSYGQGNYNEQFF
TRBV19,CASSIGVNQPQHF
TRBV3-1/TRBV3-2,CASSQGGFGTDTQYF
TRBV4-1,CASSQGLIQPQHF
TRBV6-1,CASSDRGAQPQHF
TRBV11-2,CASSLKSGLWGEKLFF
TRBV27,CASSRRTGGSYGANVLTF
TRBV5-6,CASSSRGLNSPLHF
TRBV12-3/TRBV12-4,CASGLAIEQYF
TRBV7-6,CASSLAGQLSYNEQFF
TRBV5-6,CASSLVEETQYF
TRBV7-9,CASSFGNTEAFF
TRBV4-2,CASSQEPHQETQYF
TRBV3-1/TRBV3-2,CASSRATGAGEQFF